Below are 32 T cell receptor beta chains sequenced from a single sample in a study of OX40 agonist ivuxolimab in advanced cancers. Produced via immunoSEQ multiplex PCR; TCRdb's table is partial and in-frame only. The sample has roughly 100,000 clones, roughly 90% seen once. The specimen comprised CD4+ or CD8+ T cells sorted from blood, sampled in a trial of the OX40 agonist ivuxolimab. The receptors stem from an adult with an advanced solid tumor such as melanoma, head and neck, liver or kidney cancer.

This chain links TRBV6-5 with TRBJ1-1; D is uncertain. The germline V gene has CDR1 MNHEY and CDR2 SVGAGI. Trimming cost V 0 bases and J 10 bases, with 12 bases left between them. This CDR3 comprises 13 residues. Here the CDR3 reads CASSYSKERTAFF. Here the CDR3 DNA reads TGTGCCAGCAGTTACTCGAAGGAGAGGACAGCTTTCTTT.

The CDR3 DNA reads TGTGCCAGTAAAAAAGCGGCGACCGGGGAGCTGTTTTTT. It yields the protein CASKKAATGELFF. V and J are TRBV19 and TRBJ2-2; TRBD2 is a possible D gene (5 bases). Trimming cost V 7 bases and J 5 bases, with 11 bases left between them. The CDR3 runs 13 residues. Germline values: CDR1 LNHDA, CDR2 SQIVND (reference sequence).

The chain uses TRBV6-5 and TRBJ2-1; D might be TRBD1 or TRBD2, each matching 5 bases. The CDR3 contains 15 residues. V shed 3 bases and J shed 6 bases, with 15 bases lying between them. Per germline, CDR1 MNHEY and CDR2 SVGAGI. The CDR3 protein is CASSYNGANGNEQFF. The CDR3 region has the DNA TGTGCCAGCAGTTATAACGGGGCTAATGGCAATGAGCAGTTCTTC.

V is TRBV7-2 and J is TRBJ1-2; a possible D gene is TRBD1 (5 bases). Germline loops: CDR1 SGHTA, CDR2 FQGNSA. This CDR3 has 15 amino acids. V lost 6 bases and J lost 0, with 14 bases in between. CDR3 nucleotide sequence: TGTGCCAGCAGAGTCCGGGAAGGGGCTAACTATGGCTACACCTTC. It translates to CASRVREGANYGYTF.

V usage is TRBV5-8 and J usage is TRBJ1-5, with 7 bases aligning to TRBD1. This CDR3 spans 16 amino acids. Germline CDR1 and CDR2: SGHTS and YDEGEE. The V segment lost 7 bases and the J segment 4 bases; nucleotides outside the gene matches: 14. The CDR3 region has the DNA TGTGCCAGCGGTCTTTCGGGCAGGGGGTTGAATCAGCCCCAGCATTTT. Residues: CASGLSGRGLNQPQHF.

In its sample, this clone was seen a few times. In DNA, the CDR3 is TGTGCCACCAGCAGAGGGAGGGGGCTATCCACTGAAGCTTTCTTT. Its protein is CATSRGRGLSTEAFF. The rearrangement joins TRBV15 to TRBJ1-1; 7 bases agree with TRBD1. Germline V gives CDR1 LNHNV, CDR2 YYDKDF (reference sequence). The CDR3 covers 15 residues. Germline trimming cut 1 base from V and 4 bases from J; bases unmatched to any gene: 6.

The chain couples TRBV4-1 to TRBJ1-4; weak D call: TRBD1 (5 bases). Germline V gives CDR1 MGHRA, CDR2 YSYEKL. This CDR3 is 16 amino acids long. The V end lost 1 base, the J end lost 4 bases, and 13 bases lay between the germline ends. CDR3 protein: CASSQGGDGFNEKLFF. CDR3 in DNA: TGCGCCAGCAGCCAAGGCGGGGACGGATTTAATGAAAAACTGTTTTTT.

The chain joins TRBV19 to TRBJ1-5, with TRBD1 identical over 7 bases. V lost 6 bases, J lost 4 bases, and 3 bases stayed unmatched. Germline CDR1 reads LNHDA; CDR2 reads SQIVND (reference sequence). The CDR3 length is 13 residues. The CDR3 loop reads CASSGTVNQPQHF. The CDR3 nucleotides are TGTGCCAGTAGCGGGACAGTTAATCAGCCCCAGCATTTT.

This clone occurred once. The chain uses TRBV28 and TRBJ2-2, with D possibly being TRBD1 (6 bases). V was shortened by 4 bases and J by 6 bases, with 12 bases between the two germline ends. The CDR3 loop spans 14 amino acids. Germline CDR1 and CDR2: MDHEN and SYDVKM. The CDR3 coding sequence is TGTGCCAGCAGTTCCGGACAGAGGTCCGGGGAGCTGTTTTTT. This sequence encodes CASSSGQRSGELFF.

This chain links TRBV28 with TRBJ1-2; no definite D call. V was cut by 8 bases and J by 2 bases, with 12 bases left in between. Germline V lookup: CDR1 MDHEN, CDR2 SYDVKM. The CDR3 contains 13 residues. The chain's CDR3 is CASQPSTNYGYTF. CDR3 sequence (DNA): TGTGCCAGCCAACCTTCCACAAACTATGGCTACACCTTC.

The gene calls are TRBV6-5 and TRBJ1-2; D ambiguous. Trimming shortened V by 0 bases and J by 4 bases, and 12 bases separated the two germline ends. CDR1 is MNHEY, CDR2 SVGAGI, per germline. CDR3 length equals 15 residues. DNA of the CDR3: TGTGCCAGCAGTTACTCGTACCCCGACGGCTATGGCTACACCTTC. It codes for CASSYSYPDGYGYTF.

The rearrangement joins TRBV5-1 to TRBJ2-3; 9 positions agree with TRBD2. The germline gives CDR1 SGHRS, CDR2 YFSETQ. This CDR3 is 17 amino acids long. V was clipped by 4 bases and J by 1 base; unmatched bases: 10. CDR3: CASSPAGVAGGTDTQYF. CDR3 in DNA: TGCGCCAGCAGCCCTGCCGGGGTAGCGGGGGGCACAGATACGCAGTATTTT.

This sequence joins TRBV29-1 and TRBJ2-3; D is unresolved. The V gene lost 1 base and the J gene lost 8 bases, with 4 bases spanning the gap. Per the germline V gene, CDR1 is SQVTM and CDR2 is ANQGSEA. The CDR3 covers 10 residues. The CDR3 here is CSVEVGTQYF. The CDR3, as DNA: TGCAGCGTTGAAGTGGGTACGCAGTATTTT.

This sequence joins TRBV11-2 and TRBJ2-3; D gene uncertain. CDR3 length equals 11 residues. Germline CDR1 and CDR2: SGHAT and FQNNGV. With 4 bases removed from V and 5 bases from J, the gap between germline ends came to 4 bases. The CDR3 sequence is CASSSQDTQYF. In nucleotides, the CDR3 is TGTGCCAGCAGCTCGCAAGATACGCAGTATTTT.

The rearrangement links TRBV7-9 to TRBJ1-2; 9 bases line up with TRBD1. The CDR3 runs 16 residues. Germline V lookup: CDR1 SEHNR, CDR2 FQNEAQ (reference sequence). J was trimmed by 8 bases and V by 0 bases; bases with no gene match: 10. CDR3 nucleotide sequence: TGTGCCAGCAGCTTAGCGGGTGAACAGGGGGCTCGAGGCTACACCTTC. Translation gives CASSLAGEQGARGYTF.

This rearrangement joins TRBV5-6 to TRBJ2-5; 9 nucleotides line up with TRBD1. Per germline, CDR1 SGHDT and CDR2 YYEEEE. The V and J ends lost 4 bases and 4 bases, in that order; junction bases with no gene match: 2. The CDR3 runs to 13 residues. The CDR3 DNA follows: TGTGCCAGCAGCGGACAGGGGATAGAGACCCAGTACTTC. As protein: CASSGQGIETQYF. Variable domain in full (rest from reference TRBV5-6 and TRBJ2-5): DAGVTQSPTHLIKTRGQQVTLRCSPKSGHDTVSWYQQALGQGPQFIFQYYEEEERQRGNFPDRFSGHQFPNYSSELNVNALLLGDSALYLCASSGQGIETQYFGPGTRLLVL.

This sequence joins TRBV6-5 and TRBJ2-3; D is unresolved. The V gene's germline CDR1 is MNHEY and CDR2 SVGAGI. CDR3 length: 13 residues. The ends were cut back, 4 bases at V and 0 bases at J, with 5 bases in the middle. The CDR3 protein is CASSSLSTDTQYF. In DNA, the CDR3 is TGTGCCAGCAGTTCCTTGAGCACAGATACGCAGTATTTT.

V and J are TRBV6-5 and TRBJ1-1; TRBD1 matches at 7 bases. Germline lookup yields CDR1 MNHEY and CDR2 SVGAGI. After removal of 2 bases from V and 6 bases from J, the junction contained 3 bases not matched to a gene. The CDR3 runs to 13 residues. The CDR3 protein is CASSYPGGAEAFF. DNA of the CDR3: TGTGCCAGCAGTTACCCAGGGGGGGCTGAAGCTTTCTTT.

The CDR3: CASSWTSGGNYEQYF. Written as DNA, the CDR3 is TGTGCCAGCAGCTGGACTAGCGGGGGGAACTACGAGCAGTACTTC. The chain couples TRBV5-5 to TRBJ2-7; 14 bases fit TRBD2. Trimming cost V 3 bases and J 3 bases; bases outside gene matches: 2. Germline V CDR1 and CDR2: SGHKS, YYEKEE (reference sequence). The CDR3 extends over 15 amino acids.

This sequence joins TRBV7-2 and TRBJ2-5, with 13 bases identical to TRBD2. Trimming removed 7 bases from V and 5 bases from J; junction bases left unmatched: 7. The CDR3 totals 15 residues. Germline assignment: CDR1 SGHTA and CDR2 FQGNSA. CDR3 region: CASTNRLAGGETQYF. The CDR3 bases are TGTGCCAGCACCAACCGACTAGCGGGAGGTGAGACCCAGTACTTC.

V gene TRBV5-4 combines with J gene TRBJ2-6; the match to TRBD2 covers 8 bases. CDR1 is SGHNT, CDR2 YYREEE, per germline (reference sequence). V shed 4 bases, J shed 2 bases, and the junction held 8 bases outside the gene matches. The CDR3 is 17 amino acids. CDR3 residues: CASSAHGRGTGANVLTF. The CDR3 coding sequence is TGTGCCAGCAGCGCCCACGGGAGGGGGACTGGGGCCAACGTCCTGACTTTC.

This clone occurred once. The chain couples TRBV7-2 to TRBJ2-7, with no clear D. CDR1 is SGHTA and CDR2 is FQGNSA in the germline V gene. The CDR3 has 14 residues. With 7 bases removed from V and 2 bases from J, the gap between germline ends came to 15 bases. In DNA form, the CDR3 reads TGTGCCAGCACCGTGGCACTGGAAACCTACGAGCAGTACTTC. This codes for CASTVALETYEQYF. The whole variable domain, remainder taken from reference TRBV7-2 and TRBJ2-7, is GAGVSQSPSNKVTEKGKDVELRCDPISGHTALYWYRQSLGQGLEFLIYFQGNSAPDKSGLPSDRFSAERTGGSVSTLTIQRTQQEDSAVYLCASTVALETYEQYFGPGTRLTVT.

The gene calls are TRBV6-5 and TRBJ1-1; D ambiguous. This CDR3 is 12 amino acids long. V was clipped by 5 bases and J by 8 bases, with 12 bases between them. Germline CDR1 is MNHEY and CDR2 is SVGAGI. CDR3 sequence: CASSPLATEAFF. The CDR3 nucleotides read TGTGCCAGCAGTCCCCTCGCCACCGAAGCTTTCTTT.

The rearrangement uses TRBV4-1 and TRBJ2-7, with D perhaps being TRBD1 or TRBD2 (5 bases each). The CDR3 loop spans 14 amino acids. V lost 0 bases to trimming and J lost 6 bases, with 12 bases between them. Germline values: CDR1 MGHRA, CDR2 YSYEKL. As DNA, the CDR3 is TGCGCCAGCAGCCAAGAGGGGGTCCCGGGCGAGCAGTACTTC. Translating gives CASSQEGVPGEQYF.

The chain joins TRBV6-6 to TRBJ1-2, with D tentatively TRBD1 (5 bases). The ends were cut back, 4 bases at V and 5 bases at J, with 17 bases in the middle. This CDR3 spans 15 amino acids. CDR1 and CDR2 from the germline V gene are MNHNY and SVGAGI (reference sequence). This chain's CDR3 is CASSLERDPRYGYTF. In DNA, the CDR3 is TGTGCCAGCAGTTTGGAAAGGGACCCTAGGTATGGCTACACCTTC.

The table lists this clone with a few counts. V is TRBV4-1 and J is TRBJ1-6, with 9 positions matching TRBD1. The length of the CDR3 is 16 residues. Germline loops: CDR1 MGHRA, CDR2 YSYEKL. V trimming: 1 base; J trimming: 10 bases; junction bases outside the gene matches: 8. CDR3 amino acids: CASSQGRDRERSPLHF. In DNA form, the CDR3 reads TGCGCCAGCAGCCAAGGACGGGACAGGGAGAGATCACCCCTCCACTTT.

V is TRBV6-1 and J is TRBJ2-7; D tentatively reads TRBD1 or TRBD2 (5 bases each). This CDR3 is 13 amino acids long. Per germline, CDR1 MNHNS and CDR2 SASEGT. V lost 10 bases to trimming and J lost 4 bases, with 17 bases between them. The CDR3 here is CAIHRGPGYEQYF. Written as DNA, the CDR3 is TGTGCCATTCACCGGGGCCCCGGATACGAGCAGTACTTC.

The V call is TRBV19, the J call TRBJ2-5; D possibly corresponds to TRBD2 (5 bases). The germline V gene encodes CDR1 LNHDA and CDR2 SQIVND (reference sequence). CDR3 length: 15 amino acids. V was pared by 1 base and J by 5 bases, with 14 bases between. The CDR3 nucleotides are TGTGCCAGTAGTATAGGTCGAACTAGTTCGGAGACCCAGTACTTC. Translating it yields CASSIGRTSSETQYF.

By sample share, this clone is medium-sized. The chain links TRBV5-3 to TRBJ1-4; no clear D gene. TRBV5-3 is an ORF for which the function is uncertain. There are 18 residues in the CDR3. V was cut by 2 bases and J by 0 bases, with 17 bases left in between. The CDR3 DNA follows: TGTGCCAGAAGCTTCCGGACCGAAGTTTCCTCAACTAATGAAAAACTGTTTTTT. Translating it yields CARSFRTEVSSTNEKLFF.

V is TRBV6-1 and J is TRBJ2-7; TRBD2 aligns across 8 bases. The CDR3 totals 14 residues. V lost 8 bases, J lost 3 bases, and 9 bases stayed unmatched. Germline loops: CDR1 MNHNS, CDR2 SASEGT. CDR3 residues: CASRGGSVGYEQYF. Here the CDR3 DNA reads TGTGCCAGCCGGGGGGGCTCCGTGGGCTACGAGCAGTACTTC.

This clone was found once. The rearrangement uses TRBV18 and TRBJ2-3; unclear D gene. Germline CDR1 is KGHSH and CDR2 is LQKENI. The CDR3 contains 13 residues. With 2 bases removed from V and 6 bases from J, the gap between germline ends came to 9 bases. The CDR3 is CASSPALGDTQYF. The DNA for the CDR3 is TGTGCCAGCTCACCAGCTTTGGGTGATACGCAGTATTTT.

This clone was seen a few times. CDR3 bases: TGCGCCAGCAGCTTGGCTCCGGGACAGGGTTACGAGCAGTACTTC. Its translation is CASSLAPGQGYEQYF. V usage is TRBV5-1 and J usage is TRBJ2-7, with TRBD1 identical over 9 bases. Germline V CDR1 and CDR2: SGHRS, YFSETQ. CDR3 length: 15 amino acids. J gave up 4 bases and V 0 bases, and 5 bases lay outside the gene matches.